The following is a T cell receptor (beta chain) sequence with its context. Its antigen is undetermined. These data belong to a study of shared clonotypes between healthy human individuals. Study-level findings and limits: Generally, naive subsets (rather than memory subsets) showed larger estimated richness.

Execution of the assay was at deep level. Only in-frame clones appear in the TCRdb table, and some are missing; sequencing was by immunoSEQ multiplex PCR. The table includes 2 million to 2.5 million clones, 85% to 95% detected once. Sequenced sample: naive CD4+ T cells from PBMCs. As for subset: CD45RA+ positively selected. The source is a man between 18 and 29 years old in good health. Some clones in this sample may be carry-over from other donors' samples.

CDR3 in DNA: TGCGCCAGCAGCTTGGTTTTCAGGAAAAGGGAGAATGAGCAGTTCTTC. Translated: CASSLVFRKRENEQFF. The chain couples TRBV5-1 to TRBJ2-1, with D tentatively TRBD2 (5 bases). The V and J ends lost 0 bases and 7 bases respectively, with 17 bases between them. Germline CDR1 SGHRS, CDR2 YFSETQ. The CDR3 totals 16 residues.